This entry lists 21 T cell receptor beta chains sequenced from one sample in a study of human T cells and chemical hapten exposure (dated by TCRdb to the early 2020s). The meaning of the sample's time point label: pre-sensitization, week 0. The treatment or condition tag for this specimen amounts to: therapeutic diphenylcyclopropenone sensitization with weekly scalp DPC. Library preparation employed RACE. Instrument on record: NextSeq 500. Using fastp trimming at Q25 and MiXCR clonotype assembly, TCRdb reanalyzed the public sequencing data and kept in-frame beta chains. Rows with a matching CDR3 protein are joined into one entry that keeps the most common DNA and genes. Within this sample are a few hundred thousand distinct CDR3 sequences, with around 7.3% of them counted one time only. Around 1.2% of the sample rests with the top ten. Source: whole blood, taken in connection with sensitization to the hapten diphenylcyclopropenone (DPC). These receptors all stem from a young man with alopecia areata. Some clones in this sample may be carry-over from other donors' samples.

The chain recombines TRBV3-1 with TRBJ2-1; 7 bases agree with TRBD1. The ends lost 4 bases at V and 6 bases at J; junction bases unmatched: 9. Germline values: CDR1 LGHDT, CDR2 YNNKEL (reference sequence). The CDR3 sequence is 15 residues long. The CDR3 DNA reads TGTGCCAGCAGCCGCTCCCAGGGGGTTGGCAATGAGCAGTTCTTC. This gives the protein CASSRSQGVGNEQFF.

This clonotype was counted between two and nine times. This chain links TRBV7-2 with TRBJ1-6; the D gene is possibly TRBD1 (6 bases). Germline CDR1 and CDR2: SGHTA and FQGNSA. The V end was cut by 5 bases, the J end by 0 bases, with 14 bases between. The CDR3 totals 17 residues. The CDR3 DNA sequence: TGTGCCAGCAGCCTCAACAGGGCTGACTCCTATAATTCACCCCTCCACTTT. This encodes CASSLNRADSYNSPLHF.

There are a few counts of this clonotype. The V gene is TRBV20-1, the J gene TRBJ1-5, with D perhaps matching TRBD1 (6 bases). This CDR3 region has 13 residues. V was shortened by 3 bases and J by 7 bases, with 13 bases between the two germline ends. Germline V gene lookup returns CDR1 DFQATT and CDR2 SNEGSKA (reference sequence). The CDR3 region has the DNA TGCAGTGCTAGTGTACAGGGTACACAGCCCCAGCATTTT. Its protein is CSASVQGTQPQHF.

CDR3 amino acids: CASSPGALYGYTF. CDR3 sequence (DNA): TGCGCCAGCAGCCCCGGGGCCCTCTATGGCTACACCTTC. The genes are TRBV5-1 and TRBJ1-2, with D perhaps TRBD1 (5 bases). Per the germline V gene, CDR1 is SGHRS and CDR2 is YFSETQ. CDR3 length: 13 residues. Between the trimmed V and J ends, which lost 4 bases and 4 bases, there was a span of 11 bases.

This clonotype came up many times. The CDR3 spells CASSVAAKNGGYETQYF. The CDR3 bases are TGTGCCAGCAGCGTAGCGGCCAAGAACGGGGGGTATGAGACCCAGTACTTC. The genes are TRBV9 and TRBJ2-5, with 7 positions matching TRBD2. The length of the CDR3 is 17 residues. Losses at the gene ends were 0 bases for V and 5 bases for J; bases not matched to a gene: 13. CDR1 is SGDLS, CDR2 YYNGEE, per germline. Full variable domain (outside the CDR3, taken from reference TRBV9 and TRBJ2-5): DSGVTQTPKHLITATGQRVTLRCSPRSGDLSVYWYQQSLDQGLQFLIQYYNGEERAKGNILERFSAQQFPDLHSELNLSSLELGDSALYFCASSVAAKNGGYETQYFGPGTRLLVL.

The rearrangement uses TRBV28 and TRBJ2-2; 12 bases are shared with TRBD1. J was trimmed by 4 bases and V by 5 bases; bases with no gene match: 8. Germline V gene data show CDR1 as MDHEN and CDR2 as SYDVKM. The CDR3 is 17 amino acids. The CDR3 is CASSSPGQGARTGELFF. CDR3 in DNA: TGTGCCAGCAGTAGCCCGGGACAGGGGGCGCGCACCGGGGAGCTGTTTTTT.

This clonotype was detected ten times or more. The genes are TRBV6-5 and TRBJ1-2, with D perhaps TRBD1 (6 bases). CDR3 size: 15 residues. CDR1 MNHEY and CDR2 SVGAGI come from the germline V gene. Trimming left V 0 bases short and J 7 bases short, with 15 bases between. CDR3 nucleotide sequence: TGTGCCAGCAGTTACTCGCTCAGGGGAACTACTGGCTACACCTTC. Its protein product is CASSYSLRGTTGYTF.

Here the CDR3 reads CASSFSGRTEAFF. CDR3 DNA sequence: TGCGCCAGCAGCTTCTCGGGCAGGACTGAAGCTTTCTTT. V and J are TRBV5-1 and TRBJ1-1; D remains ambiguous. Trimming stripped 2 bases from V and 5 bases from J, with 10 bases between. The length of the CDR3 is 13 residues. Germline CDR1 reads SGHRS; CDR2 reads YFSETQ.

The V and J genes are TRBV5-6 and TRBJ1-5; a weak D match, TRBD1 (5 bases). Germline V gives CDR1 SGHDT, CDR2 YYEEEE. Trimming cost V 3 bases and J 2 bases, with 18 bases left between them. CDR3 length: 17 amino acids. The CDR3 loop reads CASSSSTGLFGNQPQHF. CDR3 coding DNA: TGTGCCAGCAGCTCTTCCACAGGATTATTTGGCAATCAGCCCCAGCATTTT.

In this sample, this clonotype turned up a few times. The chain joins TRBV13 to TRBJ2-5; D ambiguous. Trimming took 5 bases from V and 2 from J, leaving 18 bases between them. The CDR3 is 16 amino acids. Germline CDR1 is PRHDT and CDR2 is FYEKMQ (reference sequence). Here the CDR3 reads CASSPYTRTAQETQYF. The CDR3 DNA reads TGTGCCAGCAGCCCCTATACTCGGACGGCACAAGAGACCCAGTACTTC.

The chain is built from TRBV6-5 and TRBJ2-5; 12 bases align to TRBD2. The V gene end was trimmed by 2 bases and the J gene end by 5 bases; junction bases not matched to a gene: 9. Germline V gives CDR1 MNHEY, CDR2 SVGAGI. This CDR3 has 17 residues. The CDR3 DNA sequence: TGTGCCAGCAGTTACCGGGCTAGCGGGGGGGCCCGGGAGACCCAGTACTTC. It translates to CASSYRASGGARETQYF.

This clonotype was observed a handful of times. This rearrangement joins TRBV20-1 to TRBJ1-5; 7 nucleotides align to TRBD1. The CDR3 consists of 16 residues. Germline CDR1 and CDR2: DFQATT and SNEGSKA (reference sequence). The V segment lost 2 bases and the J segment 0 bases; nucleotides outside the gene matches: 7. CDR3 sequence: CSARSARGDSNQPQHF. DNA of the CDR3: TGCAGTGCTAGAAGTGCCAGGGGGGATAGCAATCAGCCCCAGCATTTT.

This clonotype was detected ten times or more. V is TRBV29-1 and J is TRBJ2-7; D is undetermined. V dropped 1 base and J dropped 0 bases, with 10 bases sitting between them. Germline V gene data show CDR1 as SQVTM and CDR2 as ANQGSEA. The CDR3 consists of 14 residues. CDR3 coding DNA: TGCAGCGTTGAAGGGCAGGAAAGCTCCTACGAGCAGTACTTC. This codes for CSVEGQESSYEQYF.

This clonotype was picked up many times. This sequence joins TRBV10-3 and TRBJ2-6; tentatively, D is TRBD1 or TRBD2 (6 bases each). CDR3 length: 17 amino acids. Per the germline V gene, CDR1 is ENHRY and CDR2 is SYGVKD. Trimming removed 9 bases from V and 0 bases from J, with 18 bases in between. DNA for the CDR3: TGTGCCATTCGAAGGGGGGACACAACCTCTGGGGCCAACGTCCTGACTTTC. Encoded protein: CAIRRGDTTSGANVLTF.

The chain uses TRBV6-1 and TRBJ2-7, with D unclear. The CDR3 is made up of 9 amino acids. V lost 8 bases and J 5 bases, leaving 4 bases between the germline ends. Germline assignment: CDR1 MNHNS and CDR2 SASEGT. CDR3 region: CASGHEQYF. The CDR3, as DNA: TGTGCCAGCGGCCACGAGCAGTACTTC.

This clonotype has more than one count but fewer than ten. V and J are TRBV20-1 and TRBJ1-4; D possibly corresponds to TRBD1 (5 bases). The CDR3 is made up of 14 amino acids. Germline V gene sequence: CDR1 DFQATT, CDR2 SNEGSKA (reference sequence). The ends were cut back, 4 bases at V and 5 bases at J, with 14 bases in the middle. CDR3 sequence (DNA): TGCAGTGCTACCCCAGGAGGGGTGAATGAAAAACTGTTTTTT. This codes for CSATPGGVNEKLFF.

The chain is built from TRBV6-1 and TRBJ1-1; no reliable D call. Per germline, CDR1 MNHNS and CDR2 SASEGT. V was pared by 5 bases and J by 4 bases, with 17 bases between. This CDR3 is built from 15 residues. CDR3 DNA sequence: TGTGCCAGCAGTAAGAGTCCCGAGTTCCGCACTGAAGCTTTCTTT. It is translated as CASSKSPEFRTEAFF.

This clonotype was observed a few times. J is TRBJ1-2 and V is TRBV5-1, with 7 positions matching TRBD1. Germline CDR1 is SGHRS and CDR2 is YFSETQ. This CDR3 is built from 15 residues. V gave up 4 bases and J gave up 6 bases; unmatched junction bases: 12. The CDR3 region has the DNA TGCGCCAGCAGCACCCCCCAGGGGGATATGGATGGCTACACCTTC. Its protein is CASSTPQGDMDGYTF.

The chain recombines TRBV12-3 or TRBV12-4 with TRBJ2-1; 10 nucleotides align to TRBD2. The CDR3 is 15 residues long. Trimming took 7 bases from V and 1 from J; bases not matched to a gene: 4. Here the CDR3 reads CASTLSGGSYNEQFF. The CDR3 region has the DNA TGTGCCAGCACGCTTAGCGGGGGGTCCTACAATGAGCAGTTCTTC.

The table lists this clonotype with many counts. The chain combines TRBV14 with TRBJ1-4; D perhaps matches TRBD1 (6 bases). CDR1 and CDR2 (germline): SGHDN, FVKESK. This CDR3 contains 15 residues. Trimming cost V 1 base and J 8 bases, with 14 bases left between them. The chain's CDR3 is CASSQGQANGEKLFF. The CDR3 region has the DNA TGTGCCAGCAGCCAAGGACAGGCTAACGGGGAAAAACTGTTTTTT.

The chain links TRBV12-3 or TRBV12-4 to TRBJ2-3; D is ambiguous. Trimming stripped 3 bases from V and 6 bases from J, with 16 bases between. The CDR3 covers 15 residues. In nucleotides, the CDR3 is TGTGCCAGCAGTTTCGAACCTACACACCCCGATACGCAGTATTTT. Translated, it gives CASSFEPTHPDTQYF.